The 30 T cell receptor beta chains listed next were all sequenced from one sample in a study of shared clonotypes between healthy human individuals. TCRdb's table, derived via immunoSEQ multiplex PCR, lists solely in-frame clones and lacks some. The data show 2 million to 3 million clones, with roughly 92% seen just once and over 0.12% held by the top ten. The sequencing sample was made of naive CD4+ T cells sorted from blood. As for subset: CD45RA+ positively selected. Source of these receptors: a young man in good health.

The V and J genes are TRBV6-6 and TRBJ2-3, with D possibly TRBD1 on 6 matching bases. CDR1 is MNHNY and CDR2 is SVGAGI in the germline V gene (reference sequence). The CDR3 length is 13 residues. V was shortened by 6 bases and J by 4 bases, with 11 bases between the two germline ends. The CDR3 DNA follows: TGTGCCAGCAGCAGGGACACGGCAGATACGCAGTATTTT. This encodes CASSRDTADTQYF.

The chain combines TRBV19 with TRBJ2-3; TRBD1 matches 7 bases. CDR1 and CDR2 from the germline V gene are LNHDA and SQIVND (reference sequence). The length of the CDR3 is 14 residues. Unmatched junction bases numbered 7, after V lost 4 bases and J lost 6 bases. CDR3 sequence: CASSTRAGGDTQYF. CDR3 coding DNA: TGTGCCAGTAGTACTCGGGCAGGGGGTGATACGCAGTATTTT.

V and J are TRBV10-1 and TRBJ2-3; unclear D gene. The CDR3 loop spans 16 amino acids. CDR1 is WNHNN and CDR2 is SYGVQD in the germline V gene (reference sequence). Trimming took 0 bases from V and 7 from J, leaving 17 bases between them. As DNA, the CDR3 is TGCGCCAGCAGTGAGTCCAAAATAGCAGGAACCAATACGCAGTATTTT. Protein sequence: CASSESKIAGTNTQYF.

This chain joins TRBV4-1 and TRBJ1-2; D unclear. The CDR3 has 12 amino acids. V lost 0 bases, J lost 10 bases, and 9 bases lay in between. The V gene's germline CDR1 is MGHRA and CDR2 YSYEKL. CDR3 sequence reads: CASSQEADYYTF. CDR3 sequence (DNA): TGCGCCAGCAGCCAAGAGGCCGATTACTACACCTTC.

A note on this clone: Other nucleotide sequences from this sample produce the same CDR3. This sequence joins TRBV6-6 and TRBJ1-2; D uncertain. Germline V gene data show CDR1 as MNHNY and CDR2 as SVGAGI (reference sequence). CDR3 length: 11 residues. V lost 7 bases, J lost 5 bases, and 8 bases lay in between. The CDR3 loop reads CASNEGYGYTF. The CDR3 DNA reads TGTGCCAGCAACGAGGGATATGGCTACACCTTC.

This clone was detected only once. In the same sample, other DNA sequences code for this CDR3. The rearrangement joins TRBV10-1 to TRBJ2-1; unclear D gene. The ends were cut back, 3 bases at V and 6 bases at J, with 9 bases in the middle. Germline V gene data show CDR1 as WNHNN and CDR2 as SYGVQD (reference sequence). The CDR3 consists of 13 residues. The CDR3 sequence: CASSEGGRNEQFF. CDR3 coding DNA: TGCGCCAGCAGTGAAGGCGGCCGCAATGAGCAGTTCTTC.

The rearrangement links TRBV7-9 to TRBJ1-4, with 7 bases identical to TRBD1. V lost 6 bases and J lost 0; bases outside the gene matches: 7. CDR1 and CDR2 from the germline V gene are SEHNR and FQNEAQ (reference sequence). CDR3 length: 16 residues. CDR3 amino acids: CASRKTGESTNEKLFF. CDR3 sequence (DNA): TGTGCCAGCAGAAAAACAGGGGAGTCAACTAATGAAAAACTGTTTTTT.

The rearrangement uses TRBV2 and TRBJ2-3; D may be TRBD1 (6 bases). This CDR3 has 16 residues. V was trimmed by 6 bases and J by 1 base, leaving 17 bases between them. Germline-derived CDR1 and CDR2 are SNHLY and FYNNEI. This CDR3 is CASSPSGTQRTDTQYF. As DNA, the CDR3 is TGTGCCAGCAGCCCCTCCGGGACACAACGCACAGATACGCAGTATTTT.

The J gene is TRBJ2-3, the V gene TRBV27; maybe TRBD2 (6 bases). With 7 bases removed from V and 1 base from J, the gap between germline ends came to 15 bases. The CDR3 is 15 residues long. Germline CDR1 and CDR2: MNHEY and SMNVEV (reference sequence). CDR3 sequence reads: CASKLGLRGTDTQYF. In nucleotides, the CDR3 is TGTGCCAGCAAATTGGGACTTAGGGGCACAGATACGCAGTATTTT.

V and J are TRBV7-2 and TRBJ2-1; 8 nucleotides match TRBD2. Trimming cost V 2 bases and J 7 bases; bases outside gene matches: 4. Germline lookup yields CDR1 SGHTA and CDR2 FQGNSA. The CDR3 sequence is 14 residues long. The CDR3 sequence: CASSLPGLVNEQFF. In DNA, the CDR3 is TGTGCCAGCAGCTTACCGGGACTAGTTAATGAGCAGTTCTTC.

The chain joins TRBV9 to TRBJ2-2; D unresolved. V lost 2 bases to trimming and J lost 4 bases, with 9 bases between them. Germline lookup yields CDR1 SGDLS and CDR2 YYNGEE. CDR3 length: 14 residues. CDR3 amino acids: CASSVLATTGELFF. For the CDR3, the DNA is TGTGCCAGCAGCGTCCTGGCGACCACCGGGGAGCTGTTTTTT.

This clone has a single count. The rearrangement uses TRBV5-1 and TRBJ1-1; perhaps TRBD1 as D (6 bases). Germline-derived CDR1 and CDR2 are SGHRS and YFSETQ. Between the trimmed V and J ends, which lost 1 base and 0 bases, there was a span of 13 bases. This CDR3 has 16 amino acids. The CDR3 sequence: CASSLTGLLMNTEAFF. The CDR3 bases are TGCGCCAGCAGCTTGACAGGGCTTCTCATGAACACTGAAGCTTTCTTT.

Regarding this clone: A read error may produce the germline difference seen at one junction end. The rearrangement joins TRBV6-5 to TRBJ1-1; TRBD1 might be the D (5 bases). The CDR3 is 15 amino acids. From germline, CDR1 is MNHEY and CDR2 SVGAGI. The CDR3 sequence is CASSYEGRGNAEAFF. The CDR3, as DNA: TGTGCCAGCAGTTACGAGGGACGGGGGAACGCTGAAGCTTTCTTT.

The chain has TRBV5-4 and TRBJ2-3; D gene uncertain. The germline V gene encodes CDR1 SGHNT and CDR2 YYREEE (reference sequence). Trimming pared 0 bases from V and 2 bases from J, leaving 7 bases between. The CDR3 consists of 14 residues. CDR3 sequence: CASSLGRHTDTQYF. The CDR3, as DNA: TGTGCCAGCAGCTTGGGCAGACACACAGATACGCAGTATTTT. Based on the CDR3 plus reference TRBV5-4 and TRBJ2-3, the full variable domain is ETGVTQSPTHLIKTRGQQVTLRCSSQSGHNTVSWYQQALGQGPQFIFQYYREEENGRGNFPPRFSGLQFPNYSSELNVNALELDDSALYLCASSLGRHTDTQYFGPGTRLTVL.

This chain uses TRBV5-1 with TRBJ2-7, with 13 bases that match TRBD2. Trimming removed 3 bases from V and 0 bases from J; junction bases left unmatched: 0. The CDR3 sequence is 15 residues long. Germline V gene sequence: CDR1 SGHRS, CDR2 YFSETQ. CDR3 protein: CASSWTSGGSYEQYF. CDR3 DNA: TGCGCCAGCAGCTGGACTAGCGGGGGCTCCTACGAGCAGTACTTC.

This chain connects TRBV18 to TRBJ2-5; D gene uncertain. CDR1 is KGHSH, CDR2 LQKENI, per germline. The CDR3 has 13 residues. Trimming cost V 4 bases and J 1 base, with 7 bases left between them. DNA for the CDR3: TGTGCCAGCTCACAAGGGATCCAAGAGACCCAGTACTTC. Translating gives CASSQGIQETQYF.

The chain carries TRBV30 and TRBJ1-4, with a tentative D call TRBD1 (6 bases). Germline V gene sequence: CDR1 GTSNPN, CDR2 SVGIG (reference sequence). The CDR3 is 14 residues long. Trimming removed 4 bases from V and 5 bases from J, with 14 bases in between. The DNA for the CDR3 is TGTGCCTGGAACCCAGGGGCCCTAAATGAAAAACTGTTTTTT. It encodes CAWNPGALNEKLFF.

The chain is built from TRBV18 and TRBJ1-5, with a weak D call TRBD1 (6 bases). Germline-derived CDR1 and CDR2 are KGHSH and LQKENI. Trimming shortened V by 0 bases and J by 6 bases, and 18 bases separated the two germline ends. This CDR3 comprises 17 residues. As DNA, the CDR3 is TGTGCCAGCTCACCACCGGGCGGGGGGCAAACGAGTCAGCCCCAGCATTTT. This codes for CASSPPGGGQTSQPQHF.

The CDR3 is CASSVGAGKGQDTQYF. The CDR3 DNA sequence: TGTGCCAGCAGCGTAGGGGCTGGGAAGGGGCAGGATACGCAGTATTTT. The rearrangement joins TRBV9 to TRBJ2-3; TRBD1 might be the D (5 bases). The V gene's germline CDR1 is SGDLS and CDR2 YYNGEE. V was trimmed by 0 bases and J by 6 bases, leaving 17 bases between them. There are 16 residues in the CDR3. Combining the CDR3 with reference TRBV9 and TRBJ2-3 gives the whole variable domain DSGVTQTPKHLITATGQRVTLRCSPRSGDLSVYWYQQSLDQGLQFLIQYYNGEERAKGNILERFSAQQFPDLHSELNLSSLELGDSALYFCASSVGAGKGQDTQYFGPGTRLTVL.

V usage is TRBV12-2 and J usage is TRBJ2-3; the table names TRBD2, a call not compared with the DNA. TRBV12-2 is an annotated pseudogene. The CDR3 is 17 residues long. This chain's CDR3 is CASRLTKTSGGRYTQYF. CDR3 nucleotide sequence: TGTGCAAGTCGCTTGACCAAGACTAGCGGCGGGAGGTATACGCAGTATTTT.

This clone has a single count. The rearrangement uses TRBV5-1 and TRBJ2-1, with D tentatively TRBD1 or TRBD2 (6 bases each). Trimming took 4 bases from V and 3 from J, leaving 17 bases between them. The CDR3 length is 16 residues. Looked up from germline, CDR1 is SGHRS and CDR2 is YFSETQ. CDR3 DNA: TGCGCCAGCAGCCCCTACCCGAGGGGGGACTACAATGAGCAGTTCTTC. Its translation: CASSPYPRGDYNEQFF.

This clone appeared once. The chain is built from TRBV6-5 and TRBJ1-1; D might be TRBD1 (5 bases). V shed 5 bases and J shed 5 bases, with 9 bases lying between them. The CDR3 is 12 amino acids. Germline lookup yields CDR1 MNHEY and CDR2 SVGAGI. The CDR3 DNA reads TGTGCCAGCAGTGGGTGGGGGACTGAAGCTTTCTTT. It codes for CASSGWGTEAFF.

Here the CDR3 reads CATSRGTSGGSYNEQFF. The CDR3 DNA reads TGTGCCACCAGCAGAGGGACTAGCGGGGGGTCCTACAATGAGCAGTTCTTC. The genes are TRBV15 and TRBJ2-1, with TRBD2 matching 14 bases. After removal of 1 base from V and 1 base from J, the junction contained 0 bases not matched to a gene. This CDR3 region has 17 residues. Germline loops: CDR1 LNHNV, CDR2 YYDKDF (reference sequence).

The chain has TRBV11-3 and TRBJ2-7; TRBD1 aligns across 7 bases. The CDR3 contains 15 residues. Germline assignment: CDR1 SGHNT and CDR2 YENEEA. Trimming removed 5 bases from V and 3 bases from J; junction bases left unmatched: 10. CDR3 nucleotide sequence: TGTGCCAGCAGCCGCGAGGCAGGGGGTGACTACGAGCAGTACTTC. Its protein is CASSREAGGDYEQYF.

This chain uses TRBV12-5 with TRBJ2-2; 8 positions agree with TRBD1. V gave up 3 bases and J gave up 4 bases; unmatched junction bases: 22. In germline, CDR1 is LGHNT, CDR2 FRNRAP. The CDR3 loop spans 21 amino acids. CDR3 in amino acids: CASGFPSQGAHHLQLTGELFF. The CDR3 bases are TGTGCTAGTGGTTTCCCTAGTCAGGGGGCGCATCACCTCCAACTCACCGGGGAGCTGTTTTTT.

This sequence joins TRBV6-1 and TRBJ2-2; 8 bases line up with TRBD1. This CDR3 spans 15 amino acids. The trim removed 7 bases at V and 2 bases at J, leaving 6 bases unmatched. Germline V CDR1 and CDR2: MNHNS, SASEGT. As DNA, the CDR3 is TGTGCCAGCATAAGGACAGGGACTAACACCGGGGAGCTGTTTTTT. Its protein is CASIRTGTNTGELFF.

CDR3 sequence (DNA): TGTGCCAGCAGCTGGGGGGGCAGGATAGATACGCAGTATTTT. Amino acids: CASSWGGRIDTQYF. The chain joins TRBV5-6 to TRBJ2-3; D is perhaps TRBD2 (7 bases). The ends were cut back, 3 bases at V and 5 bases at J, with 13 bases in the middle. This CDR3 has 14 residues. Germline loops: CDR1 SGHDT, CDR2 YYEEEE.

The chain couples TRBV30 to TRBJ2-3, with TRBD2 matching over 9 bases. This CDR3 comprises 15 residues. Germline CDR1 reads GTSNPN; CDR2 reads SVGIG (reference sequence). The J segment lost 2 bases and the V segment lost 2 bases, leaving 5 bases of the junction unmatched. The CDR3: CAWSSSGSLTDTQYF. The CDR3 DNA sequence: TGTGCCTGGAGTAGTAGCGGGAGCCTCACAGATACGCAGTATTTT.

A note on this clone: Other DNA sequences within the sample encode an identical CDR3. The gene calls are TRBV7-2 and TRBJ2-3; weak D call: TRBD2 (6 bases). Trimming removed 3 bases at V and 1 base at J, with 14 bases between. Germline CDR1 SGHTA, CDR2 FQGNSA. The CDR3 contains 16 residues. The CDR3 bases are TGTGCCAGCAGCTTTAGTAGCGGAGGGGGCACAGATACGCAGTATTTT. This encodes CASSFSSGGGTDTQYF.

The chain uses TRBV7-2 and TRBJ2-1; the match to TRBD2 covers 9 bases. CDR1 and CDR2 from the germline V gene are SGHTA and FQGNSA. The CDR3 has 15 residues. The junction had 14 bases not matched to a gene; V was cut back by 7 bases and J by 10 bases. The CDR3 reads CASTPMGGGDYEQFF. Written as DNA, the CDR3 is TGTGCCAGCACCCCCATGGGCGGGGGGGATTACGAGCAGTTCTTC.